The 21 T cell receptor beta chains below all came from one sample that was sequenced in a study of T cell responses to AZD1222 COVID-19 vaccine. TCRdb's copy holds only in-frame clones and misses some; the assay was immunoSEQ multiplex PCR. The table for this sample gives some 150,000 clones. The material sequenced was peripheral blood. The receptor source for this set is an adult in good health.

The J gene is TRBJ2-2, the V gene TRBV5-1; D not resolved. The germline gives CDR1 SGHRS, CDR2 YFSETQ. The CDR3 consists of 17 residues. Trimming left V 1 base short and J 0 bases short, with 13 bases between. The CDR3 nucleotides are TGCGCCAGCAGCTTGCCGTCCGACAATTCGAACACCGGGGAGCTGTTTTTT. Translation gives CASSLPSDNSNTGELFF.

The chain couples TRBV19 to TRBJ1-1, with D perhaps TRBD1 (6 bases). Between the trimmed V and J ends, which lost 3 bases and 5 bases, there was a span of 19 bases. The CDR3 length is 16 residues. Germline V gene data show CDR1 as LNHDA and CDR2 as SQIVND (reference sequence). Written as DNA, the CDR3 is TGTGCCAGTAGTATTTGGCTAACAGGGTCGGAGACTGAAGCTTTCTTT. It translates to CASSIWLTGSETEAFF. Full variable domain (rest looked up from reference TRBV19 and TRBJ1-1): DGGITQSPKYLFRKEGQNVTLSCEQNLNHDAMYWYRQDPGQGLRLIYYSQIVNDFQKGDIAEGYSVSREKKESFPLTVTSAQKNPTAFYLCASSIWLTGSETEAFFGQGTRLTVV.

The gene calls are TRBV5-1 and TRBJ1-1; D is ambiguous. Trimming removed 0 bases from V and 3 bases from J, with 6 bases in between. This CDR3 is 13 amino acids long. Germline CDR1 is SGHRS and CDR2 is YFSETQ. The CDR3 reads CASSLARDTEAFF. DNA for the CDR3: TGCGCCAGCAGCTTGGCTCGGGACACTGAAGCTTTCTTT.

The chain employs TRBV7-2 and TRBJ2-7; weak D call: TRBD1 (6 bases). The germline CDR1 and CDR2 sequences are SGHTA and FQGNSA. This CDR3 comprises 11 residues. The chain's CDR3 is CASQGQYEQYF. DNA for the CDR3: TGTGCATCACAGGGACAATACGAGCAGTACTTC.

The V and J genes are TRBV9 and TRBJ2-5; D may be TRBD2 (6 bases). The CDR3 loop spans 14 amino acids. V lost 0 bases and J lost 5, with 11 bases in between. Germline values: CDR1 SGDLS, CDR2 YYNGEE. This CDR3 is CASSVGRGWETQYF. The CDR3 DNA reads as TGTGCCAGCAGCGTAGGCCGGGGGTGGGAGACCCAGTACTTC.

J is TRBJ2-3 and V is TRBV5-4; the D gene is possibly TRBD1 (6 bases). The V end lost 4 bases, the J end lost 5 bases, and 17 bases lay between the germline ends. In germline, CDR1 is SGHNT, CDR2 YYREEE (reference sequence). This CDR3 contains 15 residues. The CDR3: CASSRGGSGEDTQYF. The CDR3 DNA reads TGTGCCAGCAGCCGAGGGGGATCGGGCGAAGATACGCAGTATTTT.

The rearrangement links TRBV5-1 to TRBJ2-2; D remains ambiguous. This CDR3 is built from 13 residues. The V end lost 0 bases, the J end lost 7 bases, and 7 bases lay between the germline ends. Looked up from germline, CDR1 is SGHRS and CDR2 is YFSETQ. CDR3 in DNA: TGCGCCAGCAGCTTGGTGGGTAACGGGGAGCTGTTTTTT. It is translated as CASSLVGNGELFF.

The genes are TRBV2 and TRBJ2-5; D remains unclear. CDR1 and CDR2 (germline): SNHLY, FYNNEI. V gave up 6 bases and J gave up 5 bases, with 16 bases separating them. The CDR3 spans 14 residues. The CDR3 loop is CASRVTTGGETQYF. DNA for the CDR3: TGTGCCAGCAGGGTGACGACCGGTGGGGAGACCCAGTACTTC.

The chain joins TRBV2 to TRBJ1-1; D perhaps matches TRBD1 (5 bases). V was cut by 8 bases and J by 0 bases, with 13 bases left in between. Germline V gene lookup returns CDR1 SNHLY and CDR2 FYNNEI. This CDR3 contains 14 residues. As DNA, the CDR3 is TGTGCCAGCGGACTGGGACGGTTGAACACTGAAGCTTTCTTT. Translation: CASGLGRLNTEAFF. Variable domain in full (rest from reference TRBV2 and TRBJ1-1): EPEVTQTPSHQVTQMGQEVILRCVPISNHLYFYWYRQILGQKVEFLVSFYNNEISEKSEIFDDQFSVERPDGSNFTLKIRSTKLEDSAMYFCASGLGRLNTEAFFGQGTRLTVV.

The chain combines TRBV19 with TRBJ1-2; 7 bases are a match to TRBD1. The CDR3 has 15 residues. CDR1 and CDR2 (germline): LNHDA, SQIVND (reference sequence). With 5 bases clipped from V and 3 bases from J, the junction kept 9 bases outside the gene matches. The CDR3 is CASSPQGGEDYGYTF. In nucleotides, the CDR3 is TGTGCCAGTAGTCCCCAGGGGGGAGAGGACTATGGCTACACCTTC.

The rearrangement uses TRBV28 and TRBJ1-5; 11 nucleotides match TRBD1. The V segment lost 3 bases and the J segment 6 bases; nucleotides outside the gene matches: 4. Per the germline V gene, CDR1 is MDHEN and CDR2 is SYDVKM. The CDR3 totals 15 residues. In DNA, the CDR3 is TGTGCCAGCAGTTTTGGGACAGGGGGTTTTCAGCCCCAGCATTTT. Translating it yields CASSFGTGGFQPQHF.

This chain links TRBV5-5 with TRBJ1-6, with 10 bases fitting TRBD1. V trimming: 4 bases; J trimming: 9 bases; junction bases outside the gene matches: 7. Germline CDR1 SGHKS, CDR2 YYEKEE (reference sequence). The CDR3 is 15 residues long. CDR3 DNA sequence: TGTGCCAGCAGCCAAGAGGGGACAGGGGTTTCACCCCTCCACTTT. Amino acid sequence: CASSQEGTGVSPLHF.

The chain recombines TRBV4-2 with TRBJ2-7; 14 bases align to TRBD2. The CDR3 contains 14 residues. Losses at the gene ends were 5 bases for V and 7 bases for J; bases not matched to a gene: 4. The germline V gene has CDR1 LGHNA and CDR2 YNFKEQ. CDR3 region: CASSRLAGGLEQYF. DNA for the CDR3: TGTGCCAGCAGCAGACTAGCGGGGGGGCTAGAGCAGTACTTC.

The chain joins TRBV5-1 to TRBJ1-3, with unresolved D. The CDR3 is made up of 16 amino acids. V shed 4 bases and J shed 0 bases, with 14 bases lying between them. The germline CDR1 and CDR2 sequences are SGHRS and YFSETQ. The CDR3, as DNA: TGCGCCAGCAGCCTGGGGTGGGCATCCTCTGGAAACACCATATATTTT. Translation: CASSLGWASSGNTIYF.

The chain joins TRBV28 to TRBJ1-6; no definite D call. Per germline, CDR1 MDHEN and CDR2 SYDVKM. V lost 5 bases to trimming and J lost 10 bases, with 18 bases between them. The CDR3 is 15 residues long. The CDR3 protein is CASSPPDGDLSPLHF. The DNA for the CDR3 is TGTGCCAGCAGTCCCCCAGACGGGGATCTGTCACCCCTCCACTTT.

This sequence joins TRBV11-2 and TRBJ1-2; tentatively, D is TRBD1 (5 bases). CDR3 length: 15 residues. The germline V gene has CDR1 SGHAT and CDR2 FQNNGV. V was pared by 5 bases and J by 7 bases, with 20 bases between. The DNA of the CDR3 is TGTGCCAGCAGCCCCGGGGGTGGAGGGGCGGTTGGCTACACCTTC. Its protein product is CASSPGGGGAVGYTF.

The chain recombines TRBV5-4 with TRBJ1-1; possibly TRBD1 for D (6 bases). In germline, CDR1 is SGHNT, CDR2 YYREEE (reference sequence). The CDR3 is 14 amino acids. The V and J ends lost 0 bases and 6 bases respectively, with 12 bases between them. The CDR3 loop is CASSLVQAGAEAFF. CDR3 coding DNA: TGTGCCAGCAGCTTGGTCCAGGCAGGGGCTGAAGCTTTCTTT.

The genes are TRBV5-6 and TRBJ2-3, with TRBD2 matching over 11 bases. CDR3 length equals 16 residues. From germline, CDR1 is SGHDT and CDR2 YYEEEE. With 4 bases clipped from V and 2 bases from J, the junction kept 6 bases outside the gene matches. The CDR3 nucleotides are TGTGCCAGCAGCGTGACTAGCGGGGAGCCCACAGATACGCAGTATTTT. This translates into CASSVTSGEPTDTQYF.

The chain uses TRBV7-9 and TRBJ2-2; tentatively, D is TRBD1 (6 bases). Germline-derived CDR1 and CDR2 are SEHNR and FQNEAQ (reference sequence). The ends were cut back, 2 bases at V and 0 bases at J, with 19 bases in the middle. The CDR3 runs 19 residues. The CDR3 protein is CASSLSGLGQSANTGELFF. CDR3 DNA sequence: TGTGCCAGCAGCTTATCTGGCCTGGGACAATCCGCGAACACCGGGGAGCTGTTTTTT. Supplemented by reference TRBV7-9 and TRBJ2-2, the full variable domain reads DTGVSQNPRHKITKRGQNVTFRCDPISEHNRLYWYRQTLGQGPEFLTYFQNEAQLEKSRLLSDRFSAERPKGSFSTLEIQRTEQGDSAMYLCASSLSGLGQSANTGELFFGEGSRLTVL.

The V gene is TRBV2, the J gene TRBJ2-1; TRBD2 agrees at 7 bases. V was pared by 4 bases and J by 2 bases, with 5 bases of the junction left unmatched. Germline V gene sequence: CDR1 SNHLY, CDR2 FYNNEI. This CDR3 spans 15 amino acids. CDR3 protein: CASSGGGSPYNEQFF. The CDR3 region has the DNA TGTGCCAGCAGTGGGGGCGGGAGTCCCTACAATGAGCAGTTCTTC. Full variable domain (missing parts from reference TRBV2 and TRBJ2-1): EPEVTQTPSHQVTQMGQEVILRCVPISNHLYFYWYRQILGQKVEFLVSFYNNEISEKSEIFDDQFSVERPDGSNFTLKIRSTKLEDSAMYFCASSGGGSPYNEQFFGPGTRLTVL.

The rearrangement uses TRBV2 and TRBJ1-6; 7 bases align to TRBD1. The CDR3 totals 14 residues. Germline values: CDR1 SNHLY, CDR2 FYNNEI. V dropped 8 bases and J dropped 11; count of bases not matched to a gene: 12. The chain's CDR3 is CASRSGQAGPPLHF. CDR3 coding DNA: TGTGCCAGCCGTTCTGGACAGGCCGGGCCACCCCTCCACTTT.